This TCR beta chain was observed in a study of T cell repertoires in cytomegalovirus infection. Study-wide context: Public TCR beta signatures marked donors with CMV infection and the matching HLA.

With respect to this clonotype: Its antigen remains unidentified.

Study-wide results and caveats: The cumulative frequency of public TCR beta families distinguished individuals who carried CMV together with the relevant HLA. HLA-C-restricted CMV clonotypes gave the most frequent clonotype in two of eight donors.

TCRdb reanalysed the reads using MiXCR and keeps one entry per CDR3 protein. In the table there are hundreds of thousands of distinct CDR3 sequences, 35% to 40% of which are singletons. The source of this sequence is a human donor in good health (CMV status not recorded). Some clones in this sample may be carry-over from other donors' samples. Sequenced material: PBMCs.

As DNA, the CDR3 is TGTGCCAGCAGCCCGACGATAGGGGTGGGTGAAAAACTGTTTTTT. Translating gives CASSPTIGVGEKLFF. The rearrangement joins TRBV27 to TRBJ1-4; D may be TRBD1 (5 bases). The germline V gene has CDR1 MNHEY and CDR2 SMNVEV (reference sequence). V was trimmed by 6 bases and J by 7 bases, leaving 18 bases between them. The CDR3 runs 15 residues.